The entry below gives a single T cell receptor (beta chain) sequence along with its context. Only in-frame clones appear in the TCRdb table, and some are missing; sequencing was by immunoSEQ multiplex PCR. The sample contains under 70,000 clones, around 94% of which appear only once. The source of the sample is a study of T cell changes during pregnancy in multiple sclerosis. This clonotype was sampled from a female donor with multiple sclerosis, enrolled in a pregnancy study. Sequencing used CD8+ T cells from peripheral blood mononuclear cells, obtained after pregnancy.

The CDR3 is CASSVASQGYEQFF. The CDR3 nucleotides read TGTGCCAGCAGCGTAGCTAGCCAGGGGTATGAGCAGTTCTTC. The chain is built from TRBV9 and TRBJ2-1, with a possible D match to TRBD1 (6 bases). This CDR3 is 14 amino acids long. Trimming shortened V by 0 bases and J by 8 bases, and 12 bases separated the two germline ends. CDR1 and CDR2 (germline): SGDLS, YYNGEE.